The following is a T cell receptor beta chain sequence with its context. What it binds is unknown. These data belong to a study of cytomegalovirus exposure and HLA in healthy donors. Findings and caveats of the study: The authors later linked a missense DCLRE1C variant to TCR beta V- and J-gene trimming. Donor immune exposure was known only as CMV serostatus. Sequence variants that were highly shared formed a cluster that was likely a sequencing artifact.

There are 14 residues in the CDR3. CDR1 and CDR2 from the germline V gene are SGHDT and YYEEEE. Germline trimming cut 5 bases from V and 5 bases from J; bases unmatched to any gene: 8. Every donor was a healthy person donating bone marrow. PCR primers comprised 60 Vbeta and 13 Jbeta primers. Here immunoSEQ multiplex PCR was the method, and the copy in TCRdb shows in-frame clones only, minus some. This sample's table reports over 110,000 clones. The sequenced sample consisted of PBMCs. The chain joins TRBV5-6 to TRBJ1-1; 8 bases fit TRBD1. The TCR originated in a male donor in good health and CMV-seronegative. The CDR3 reads CASSYGQGRTEAFF. Written as DNA, the CDR3 is TGTGCCAGCAGTTACGGACAGGGAAGAACTGAAGCTTTCTTT.